This T cell receptor (beta chain) was obtained from a study of T cells in Graves' hyperthyroidism and ophthalmopathy. Study-wide results and caveats: Ophthalmopathy was told apart from stable hyperthyroidism by a 13 V-J model.

About this clonotype itself: The antigen is undetermined.

The length of the CDR3 is 12 residues. V was cut by 7 bases and J by 10 bases, with 16 bases left in between. From germline, CDR1 is ENHRY and CDR2 SYGVKD. The TCR beta CDR3 regions underwent amplification using RNA transcripts as the source. Using the HTBI primer set, a first-round RT-PCR was run on the TCR CDR3. TCRdb analysed the multiplex PCR reads with MiXCR anew, one entry per CDR3 protein. The sample lists 500,000 to 600,000 distinct CDR3 sequences; approximately 49% were seen once. The sequencing sample was made of peripheral blood or thyroid tissue (not recorded which). The TCR sequence derives from an adult woman with Graves' disease, either hyperthyroidism or ophthalmopathy (not recorded which). The V and J genes are TRBV10-3 and TRBJ1-1, with D unresolved. This chain's CDR3 is CAINDGEIGAFF. The CDR3, as DNA: TGTGCCATCAATGACGGAGAGATCGGAGCTTTCTTT.